In its sample, the clone carrying this TCR beta chain was seen a few times. Its antigen remains unknown. TCRdb's table, derived via immunoSEQ multiplex PCR, lists solely in-frame clones and lacks some. The sample comprises approximately 300,000 clones, around 84% of which are singletons, and more than 1.5% rests with the top ten. The source of the sample is a study of Ad26.COV2.S vaccination and SARS-CoV-2 variants. Findings and limits, study-wide: Measurement of non-spike TCR breadth gave similar results in vaccine and placebo recipients.

The treatment denotes: 19 received Ad26.COV2.S at low or high dose, single or two shots; several received placebo; per-sample allocation not given. All samples were drawn on day 63, counting from the first vaccine or placebo injection. The receptor was derived from a person between 18 and 65 years old who received the Ad26.COV2.S COVID-19 vaccine or a placebo. Sequencing used peripheral blood, obtained in a trial of Ad26.COV2.S vaccine versus placebo.

The DNA of the CDR3 is TGTGCCAGCAGTTACGCGAGGGACAGGATGAACTATGGCTACACCTTC. Its protein is CASSYARDRMNYGYTF. The chain employs TRBV6-2 or TRBV6-3 and TRBJ1-2, with 8 bases that match TRBD1. Germline assignment: CDR1 MNHEY and CDR2 SVGEGT. The CDR3 runs to 16 residues. Trimming at V came to 2 bases and at J to 2 bases, leaving 7 bases not matched to a gene.